The table lists the clone carrying this T cell receptor beta chain with many counts. Its antigen is unknown. A roughly 9.1 ml volume of fresh peripheral blood provided the PBMCs. This sample is part of a study of T cells in Graves' hyperthyroidism and ophthalmopathy. Overall study: Peripheral blood samples were taken at initial diagnosis, prior to any treatment.

Overall study findings and caveats: Most expanded thyroid clonotypes above 0.001 recurred in blood.

Researchers took RNA transcripts and amplified the TCR beta CDR3 regions from them. When the TCR CDR3 underwent first-round RT-PCR, the HTBI primer set was used. TCRdb reprocessed the multiplex PCR reads via MiXCR and lists one record per CDR3 protein. This table holds 500,000 or so distinct CDR3 sequences, roughly 15% found once. Sequencing was performed on blood. This clonotype was obtained from a woman between 18 and 29 years old with Graves' ophthalmopathy.

The CDR3 DNA reads TGTGCCAGCAGTCCTCCCCACAGGGAAGAGCCCTACGAGCAGTACTTC. Amino acids: CASSPPHREEPYEQYF. The rearrangement uses TRBV7-2 and TRBJ2-7; weak D call: TRBD1 (6 bases). Trimming took 6 bases from V and 2 from J, leaving 20 bases between them. Per the germline V gene, CDR1 is SGHTA and CDR2 is FQGNSA. The CDR3 loop spans 16 amino acids.